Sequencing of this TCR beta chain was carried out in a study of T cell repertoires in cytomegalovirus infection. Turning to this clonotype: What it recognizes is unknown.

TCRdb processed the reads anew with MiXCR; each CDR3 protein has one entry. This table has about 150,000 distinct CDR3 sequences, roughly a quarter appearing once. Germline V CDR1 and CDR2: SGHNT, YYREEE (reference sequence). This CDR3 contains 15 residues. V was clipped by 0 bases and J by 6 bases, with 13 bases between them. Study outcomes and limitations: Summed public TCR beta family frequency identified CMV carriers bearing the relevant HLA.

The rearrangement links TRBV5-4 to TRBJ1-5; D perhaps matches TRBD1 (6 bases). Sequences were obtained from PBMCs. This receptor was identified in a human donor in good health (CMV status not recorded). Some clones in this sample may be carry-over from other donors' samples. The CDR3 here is CASSLGGRGGQPQHF. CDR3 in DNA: TGTGCCAGCAGCTTGGGCGGGCGAGGGGGTCAGCCCCAGCATTTT.